This T cell receptor beta chain originates from a study of T-cell memory formation after mild COVID-19. On this clonotype: Its specificity is not known.

Study-wide results and caveats: Memory from before infection featured some responding clones, which suggests cross-reactive memory joined.

With 5 bases removed from V and 8 bases from J, the gap between germline ends came to 21 bases. The CDR3 runs 15 residues. Per germline, CDR1 ENHRY and CDR2 SYGVKD. Amplification by 5'RACE using constant-segment primers produced TCR alpha and TCR beta cDNA libraries that carried sample barcodes and UMIs. From the 5' RACE reads, TCRdb called clonotypes with MiXCR, one entry per CDR3 protein. The sample lists under 300,000 distinct CDR3 sequences, 16% seen once, with about 4% in the top ten. The chain couples TRBV10-3 to TRBJ1-2; TRBD1 is a possible D gene (6 bases). This TCR derives from a man younger than 35 who had mild COVID-19 (a few samples of this study predate the infection). Cell type and time point are not known. The specimen was PBMCs or a T cell subset sorted from them (not recorded which). The CDR3 DNA reads TGTGCCATCAGTTTTCAACAGGGCCCCTCAGAAGGCTACACCTTC. This sequence encodes CAISFQQGPSEGYTF.